Detailed here is one T cell receptor (beta chain). The CDR3 consists of 15 residues. In germline, CDR1 is SGHNT, CDR2 YENEEA. Trimming cost V 5 bases and J 4 bases; bases outside gene matches: 6. Sequencing used immunoSEQ multiplex PCR; TCRdb keeps in-frame clones, though not all of them. Seen here are about 21,000 clones, about 85% observed once, and the top ten hold approximately 40%. The entry originates in a study of OX40 agonist ivuxolimab in advanced cancers. The source was CD4+ or CD8+ T cells sorted from blood, collected in a trial of the OX40 agonist ivuxolimab. The TCR sequence derives from an adult with an advanced solid tumor such as melanoma, head and neck, liver or kidney cancer. V usage is TRBV11-3 and J usage is TRBJ1-4; TRBD1 matches 8 bases. The DNA of the CDR3 is TGTGCCAGCAGCCTGGGGACAGGCCTTAATGAAAAACTGTTTTTT. Protein: CASSLGTGLNEKLFF.